The sequence of this TCR beta chain was determined in a study of metastatic and nonmetastatic thyroid tumors. At the level of the study: Where malignant and benign thyroid patients were concerned, repertoires were compared across blood and tumor or nodule tissue.

The CDR3 extends over 13 amino acids. Per germline, CDR1 MDHEN and CDR2 SYDVKM. V dropped 7 bases and J dropped 4 bases, with 13 bases sitting between them. All patients reached thyroid surgery having received no treatment beforehand. In the case of this clone: The antigen is unknown.

Original methodology: In papillary thyroid cancer, a distant-metastasis classifier was built using CDR3 differences across clinicopathological groups. TCRdb re-processed the PCR reads through MiXCR. It is TCRdb's table, rather than the study itself, that gives the V and J calls and clone size. The sample yields some 8,100 clones, approximately 33% seen once. Study results and limitations: Compared with benign nodules, malignant thyroid tumors were reported to have significantly higher TCR beta diversity in both blood and tumor.

This TCR was recovered from a female donor with papillary thyroid cancer or a benign thyroid nodule (not recorded which). Some clones in this sample may be carry-over from other donors' samples. The sample was tumor tissue. The chain recombines TRBV28 with TRBJ1-2; D perhaps matches TRBD1 (5 bases). The CDR3 nucleotides read TGTGCCAGCACCCTCGGGGGACCCTATGGCTACACCTTC. This sequence encodes CASTLGGPYGYTF.